Following are 9 T cell receptor beta chains from one sample sequenced in a study of T cell responses to AZD1222 COVID-19 vaccine. Produced via immunoSEQ multiplex PCR; TCRdb's table is partial and in-frame only. The repertoire includes around 200,000 clones, 88% of them detected once, and approximately 0.49% sits in the top ten. The starting material was peripheral blood, obtained on day 0 of AZD1222 vaccination. These receptors were obtained from an adult in good health.

This chain joins TRBV27 and TRBJ2-7, with D possibly being TRBD2 (5 bases). From germline, CDR1 is MNHEY and CDR2 SMNVEV (reference sequence). The CDR3 has 14 residues. V was trimmed by 2 bases and J by 2 bases, leaving 10 bases between them. CDR3 sequence reads: CASSLTADAYEQYF. The CDR3 region has the DNA TGTGCCAGCAGTTTAACAGCGGATGCCTACGAGCAGTACTTC.

The chain has TRBV6-4 and TRBJ1-2, with unresolved D. V was pared by 6 bases and J by 4 bases, with 9 bases between. In germline, CDR1 is MRHNA, CDR2 SNTAGT. The length of the CDR3 is 12 residues. The DNA for the CDR3 is TGTGCCAGCAGGGGAGTCTTCTATGGCTACACCTTC. The encoded protein is CASRGVFYGYTF.

This chain uses TRBV27 with TRBJ1-5; 7 bases agree with TRBD1. In germline, CDR1 is MNHEY, CDR2 SMNVEV (reference sequence). The junction had 6 bases not matched to a gene; V was cut back by 4 bases and J by 6 bases. CDR3 length: 14 amino acids. In DNA form, the CDR3 reads TGTGCCAGCAGTTCGACAGGGTTGGTTCAGCCCCAGCATTTT. This gives the protein CASSSTGLVQPQHF.

This chain uses TRBV7-8 with TRBJ2-2; D might be TRBD1 (6 bases). This CDR3 spans 16 amino acids. Germline V gene lookup returns CDR1 SGHVS and CDR2 FQNEAQ. Trimming took 0 bases from V and 4 from J, leaving 12 bases between them. CDR3 sequence (DNA): TGTGCCAGCAGCTTAGCATCGGCAGGGGTCACCGGGGAGCTGTTTTTT. It encodes CASSLASAGVTGELFF.

The chain combines TRBV6-2 or TRBV6-3 with TRBJ1-6; TRBD1 matches at 7 bases. CDR1 is MNHEY, CDR2 SVGEGT, per germline. The CDR3 extends over 16 amino acids. V was clipped by 3 bases and J by 10 bases; unmatched bases: 12. CDR3 in amino acids: CASSYRPNRGGSPLHF. The CDR3 nucleotides are TGTGCCAGCAGTTATCGTCCTAACAGGGGTGGCTCACCCCTCCACTTT.

V and J are TRBV11-2 and TRBJ1-3; TRBD1 agrees at 8 bases. Germline CDR1 SGHAT, CDR2 FQNNGV. The CDR3 runs 16 residues. After removal of 5 bases from V and 4 bases from J, the junction contained 10 bases not matched to a gene. CDR3 DNA: TGTGCCAGCAGCCCGGGCCCGGACAGGGTCGGAAACACCATATATTTT. Residues: CASSPGPDRVGNTIYF.

Only a few counts were recorded for this clone. As DNA, the CDR3 is TGTGCCAGCAGCCCAGTGGCAGGGGCCCCCGGAAACACCATATATTTT. It is translated as CASSPVAGAPGNTIYF. The V call is TRBV7-2, the J call TRBJ1-3; TRBD1 is a possible D gene (6 bases). CDR3 length: 16 residues. V was trimmed by 5 bases and J by 4 bases, leaving 18 bases between them. Germline V lookup: CDR1 SGHTA, CDR2 FQGNSA.

The J gene is TRBJ1-1, the V gene TRBV4-1, with D possibly TRBD1 on 6 matching bases. The CDR3 extends over 14 amino acids. CDR1 MGHRA and CDR2 YSYEKL come from the germline V gene. Trimming shortened V by 4 bases and J by 2 bases, and 11 bases separated the two germline ends. The CDR3 DNA is TGCGCCAGCAGCCGAGGACAGCCCAACACTGAAGCTTTCTTT. The encoded protein is CASSRGQPNTEAFF.

CDR3 sequence reads: CASSFGWSYEQYF. The CDR3 DNA is TGTGCCAGCAGTTTTGGCTGGTCCTACGAGCAGTACTTC. The J gene is TRBJ2-7, the V gene TRBV12-3 or TRBV12-4; D is undetermined. Trimming shortened V by 3 bases and J by 1 base, and 7 bases separated the two germline ends. CDR3 length equals 13 residues.